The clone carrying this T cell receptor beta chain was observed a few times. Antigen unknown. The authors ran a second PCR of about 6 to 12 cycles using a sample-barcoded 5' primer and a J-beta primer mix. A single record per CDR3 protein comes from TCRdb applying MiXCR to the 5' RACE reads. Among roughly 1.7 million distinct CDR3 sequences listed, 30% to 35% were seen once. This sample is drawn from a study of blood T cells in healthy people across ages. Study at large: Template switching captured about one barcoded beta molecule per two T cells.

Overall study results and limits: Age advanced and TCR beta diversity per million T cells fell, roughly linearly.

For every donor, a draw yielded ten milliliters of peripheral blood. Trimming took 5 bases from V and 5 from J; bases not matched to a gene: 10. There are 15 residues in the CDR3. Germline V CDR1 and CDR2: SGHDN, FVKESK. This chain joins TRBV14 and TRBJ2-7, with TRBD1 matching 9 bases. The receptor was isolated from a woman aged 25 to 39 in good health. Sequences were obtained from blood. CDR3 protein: CASSDRDRDMHEQYF. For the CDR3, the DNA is TGTGCCAGCAGCGACCGGGACAGGGATATGCACGAGCAGTACTTC.